Described below is a single TCR beta chain sequence and its context. The CDR3 extends over 14 amino acids. Trimming took off 8 bases at V and 4 bases at J, with 17 bases between the two ends. CDR1 MGHDK and CDR2 SYGVNS come from the germline V gene. This record belongs to a study of blood T cell repertoires in COVID-19. Produced via immunoSEQ multiplex PCR; TCRdb's table is partial and in-frame only. The sample has about 330,000 clones; about 90% are singletons. The genes are TRBV25-1 and TRBJ1-2; D not certain. This TCR was sampled from a man aged 25 to 45 who had recovered from COVID-19. Sequences were obtained from PBMCs or T cells enriched from blood (not recorded which). The CDR3 sequence is CASGPGGDLYGYTF. The DNA for the CDR3 is TGTGCCAGCGGTCCCGGCGGAGACCTCTATGGCTACACCTTC.